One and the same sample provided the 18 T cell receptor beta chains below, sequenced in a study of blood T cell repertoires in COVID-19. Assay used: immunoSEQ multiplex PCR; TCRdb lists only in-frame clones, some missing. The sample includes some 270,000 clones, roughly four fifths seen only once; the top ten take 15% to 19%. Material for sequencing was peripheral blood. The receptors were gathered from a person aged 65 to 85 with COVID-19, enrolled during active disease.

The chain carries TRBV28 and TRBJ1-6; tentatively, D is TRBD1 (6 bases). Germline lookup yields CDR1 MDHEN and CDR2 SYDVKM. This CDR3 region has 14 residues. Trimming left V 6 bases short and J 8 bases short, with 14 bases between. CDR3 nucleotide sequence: TGTGCCAGCAGACTCGGGTCAGGGGATTCACCCCTCCACTTT. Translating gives CASRLGSGDSPLHF.

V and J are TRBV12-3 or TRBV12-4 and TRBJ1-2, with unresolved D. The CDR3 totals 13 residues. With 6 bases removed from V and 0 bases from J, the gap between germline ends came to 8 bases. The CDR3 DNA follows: TGTGCCAGCAGCCTGGTAGCTAACTATGGCTACACCTTC. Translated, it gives CASSLVANYGYTF.

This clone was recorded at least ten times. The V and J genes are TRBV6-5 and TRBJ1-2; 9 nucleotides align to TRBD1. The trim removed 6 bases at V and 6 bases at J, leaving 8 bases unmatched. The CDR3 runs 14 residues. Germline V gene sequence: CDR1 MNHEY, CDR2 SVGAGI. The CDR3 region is CASSGTGLGDGYTF. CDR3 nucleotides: TGTGCCAGCAGCGGGACAGGGCTCGGCGATGGCTACACCTTC.

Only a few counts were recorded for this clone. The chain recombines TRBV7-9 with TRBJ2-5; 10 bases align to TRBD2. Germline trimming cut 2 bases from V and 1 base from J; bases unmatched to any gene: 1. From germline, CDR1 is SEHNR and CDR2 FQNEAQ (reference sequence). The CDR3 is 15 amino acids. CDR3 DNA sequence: TGTGCCAGCAGCTTATTAGCGGGGGGCCAAGAGACCCAGTACTTC. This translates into CASSLLAGGQETQYF.

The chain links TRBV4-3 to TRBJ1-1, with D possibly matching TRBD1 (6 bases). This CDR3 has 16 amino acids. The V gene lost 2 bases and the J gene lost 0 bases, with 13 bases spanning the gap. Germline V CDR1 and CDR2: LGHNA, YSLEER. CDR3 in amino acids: CASSQLLGALNTEAFF. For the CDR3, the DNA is TGCGCCAGCAGCCAATTGTTGGGGGCACTGAACACTGAAGCTTTCTTT.

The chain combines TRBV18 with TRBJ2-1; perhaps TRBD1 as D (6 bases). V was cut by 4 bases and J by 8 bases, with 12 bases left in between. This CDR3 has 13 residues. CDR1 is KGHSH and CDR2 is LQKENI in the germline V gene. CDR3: CASSHRAVDEQFF. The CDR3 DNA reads TGTGCCAGCTCACACAGGGCCGTCGATGAGCAGTTCTTC.

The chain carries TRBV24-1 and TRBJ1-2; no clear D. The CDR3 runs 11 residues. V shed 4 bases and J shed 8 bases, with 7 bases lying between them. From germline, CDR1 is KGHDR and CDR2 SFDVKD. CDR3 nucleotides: TGTGCCACCAGTGACCCCTCGGGCTACACCTTC. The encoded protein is CATSDPSGYTF.

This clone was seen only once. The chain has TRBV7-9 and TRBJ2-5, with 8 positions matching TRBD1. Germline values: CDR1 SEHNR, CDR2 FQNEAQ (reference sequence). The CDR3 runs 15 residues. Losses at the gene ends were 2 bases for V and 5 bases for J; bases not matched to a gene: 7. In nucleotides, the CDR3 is TGTGCCAGCAGCTTAAGGACAGGGAAAAATGAGACCCAGTACTTC. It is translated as CASSLRTGKNETQYF.

This CDR3 reads CASGRQGNYGYTF. The CDR3 region has the DNA TGTGCCAGCGGCCGACAGGGGAACTATGGCTACACCTTC. This rearrangement joins TRBV6-5 to TRBJ1-2; the match to TRBD1 covers 8 bases. V lost 8 bases to trimming and J lost 2 bases; unmatched junction nucleotides: 4. The CDR3 extends over 13 amino acids. From germline, CDR1 is MNHEY and CDR2 SVGAGI.

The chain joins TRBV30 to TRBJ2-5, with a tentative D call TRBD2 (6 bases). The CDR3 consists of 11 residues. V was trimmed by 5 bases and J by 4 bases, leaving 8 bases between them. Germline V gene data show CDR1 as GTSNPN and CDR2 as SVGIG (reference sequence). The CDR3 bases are TGTGCCTGGGCGCGGGGAGAGACCCAGTACTTC. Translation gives CAWARGETQYF.

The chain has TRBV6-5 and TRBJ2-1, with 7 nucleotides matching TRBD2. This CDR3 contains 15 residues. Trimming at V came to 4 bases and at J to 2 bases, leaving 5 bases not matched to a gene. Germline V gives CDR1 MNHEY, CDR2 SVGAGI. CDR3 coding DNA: TGTGCCAGCAGTTTTTGGGGGGGGGCCTACAATGAGCAGTTCTTC. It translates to CASSFWGGAYNEQFF.

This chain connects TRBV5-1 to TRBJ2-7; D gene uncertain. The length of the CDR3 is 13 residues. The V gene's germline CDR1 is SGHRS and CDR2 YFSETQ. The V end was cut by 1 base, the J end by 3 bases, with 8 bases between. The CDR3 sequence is CASSLFGSYEQYF. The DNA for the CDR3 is TGCGCCAGCAGCTTGTTCGGTAGCTACGAGCAGTACTTC.

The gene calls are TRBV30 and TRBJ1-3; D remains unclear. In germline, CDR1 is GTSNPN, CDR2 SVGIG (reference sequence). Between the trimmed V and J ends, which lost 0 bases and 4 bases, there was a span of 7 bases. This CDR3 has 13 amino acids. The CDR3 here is CAWSVPGGNTIYF. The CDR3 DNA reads TGTGCCTGGAGTGTACCAGGCGGAAACACCATATATTTT.

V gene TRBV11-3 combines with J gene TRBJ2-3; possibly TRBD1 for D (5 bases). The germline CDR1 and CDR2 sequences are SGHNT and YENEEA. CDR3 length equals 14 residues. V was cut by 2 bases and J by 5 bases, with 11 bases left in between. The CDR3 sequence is CASSLTGRKDTQYF. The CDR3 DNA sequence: TGTGCCAGCAGCTTAACAGGCAGGAAAGATACGCAGTATTTT.

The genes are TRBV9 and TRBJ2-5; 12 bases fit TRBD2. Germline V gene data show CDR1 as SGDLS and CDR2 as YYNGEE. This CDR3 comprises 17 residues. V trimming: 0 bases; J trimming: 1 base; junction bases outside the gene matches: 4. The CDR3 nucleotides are TGTGCCAGCAGCGTAGCTCCTAGCGGGGGGGGCCAAGAGACCCAGTACTTC. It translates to CASSVAPSGGGQETQYF. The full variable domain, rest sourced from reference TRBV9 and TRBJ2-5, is DSGVTQTPKHLITATGQRVTLRCSPRSGDLSVYWYQQSLDQGLQFLIQYYNGEERAKGNILERFSAQQFPDLHSELNLSSLELGDSALYFCASSVAPSGGGQETQYFGPGTRLLVL.

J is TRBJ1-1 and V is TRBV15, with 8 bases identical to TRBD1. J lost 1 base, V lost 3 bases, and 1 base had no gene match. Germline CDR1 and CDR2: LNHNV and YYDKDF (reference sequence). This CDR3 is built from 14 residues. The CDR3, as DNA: TGTGCCACCAGCAGGGACAGGGCGAACACTGAAGCTTTCTTT. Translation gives CATSRDRANTEAFF.

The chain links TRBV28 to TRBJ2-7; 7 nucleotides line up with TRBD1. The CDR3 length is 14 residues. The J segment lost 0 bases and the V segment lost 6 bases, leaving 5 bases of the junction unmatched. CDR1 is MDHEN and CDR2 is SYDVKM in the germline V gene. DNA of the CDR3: TGTGCCAGCAGCTCGGGACAGCTCTCCTACGAGCAGTACTTC. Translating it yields CASSSGQLSYEQYF.

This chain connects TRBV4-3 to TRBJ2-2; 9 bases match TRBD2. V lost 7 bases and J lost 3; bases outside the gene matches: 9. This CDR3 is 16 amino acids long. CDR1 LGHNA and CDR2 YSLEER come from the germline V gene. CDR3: CASTGKAGGDTGELFF. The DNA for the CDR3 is TGCGCCAGCACGGGAAAAGCGGGAGGAGACACCGGGGAGCTGTTTTTT.